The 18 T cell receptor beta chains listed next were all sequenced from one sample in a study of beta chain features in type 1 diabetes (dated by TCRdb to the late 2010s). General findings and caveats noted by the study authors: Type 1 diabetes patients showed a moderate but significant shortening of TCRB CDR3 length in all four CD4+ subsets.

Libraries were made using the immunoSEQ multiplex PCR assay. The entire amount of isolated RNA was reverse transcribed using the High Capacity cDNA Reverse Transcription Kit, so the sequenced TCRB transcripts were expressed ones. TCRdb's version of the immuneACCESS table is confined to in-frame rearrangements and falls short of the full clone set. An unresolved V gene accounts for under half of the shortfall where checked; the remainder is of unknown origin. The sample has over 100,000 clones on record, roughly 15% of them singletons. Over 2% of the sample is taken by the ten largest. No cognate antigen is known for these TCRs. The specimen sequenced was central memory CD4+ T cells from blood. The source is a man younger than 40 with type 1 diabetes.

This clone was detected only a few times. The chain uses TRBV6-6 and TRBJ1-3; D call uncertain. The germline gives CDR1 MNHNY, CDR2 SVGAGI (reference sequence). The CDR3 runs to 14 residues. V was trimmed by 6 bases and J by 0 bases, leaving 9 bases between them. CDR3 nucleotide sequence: TGTGCCAGCAGCCTCTGGGCCTCTGGAAACACCATATATTTT. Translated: CASSLWASGNTIYF.

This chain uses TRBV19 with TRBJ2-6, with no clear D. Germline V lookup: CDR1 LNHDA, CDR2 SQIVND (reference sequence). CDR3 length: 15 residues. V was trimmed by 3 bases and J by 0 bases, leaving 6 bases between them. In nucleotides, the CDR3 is TGTGCCAGTAGTATGCAGTACTCTGGGGCCAACGTCCTGACTTTC. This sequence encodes CASSMQYSGANVLTF.

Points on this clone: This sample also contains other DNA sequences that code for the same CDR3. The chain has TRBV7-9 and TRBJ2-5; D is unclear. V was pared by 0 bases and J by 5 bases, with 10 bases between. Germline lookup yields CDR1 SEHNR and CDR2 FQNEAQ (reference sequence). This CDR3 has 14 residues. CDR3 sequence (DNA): TGTGCCAGCAGCTTAGCGCAAGGGCGGGAGACCCAGTACTTC. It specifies CASSLAQGRETQYF.

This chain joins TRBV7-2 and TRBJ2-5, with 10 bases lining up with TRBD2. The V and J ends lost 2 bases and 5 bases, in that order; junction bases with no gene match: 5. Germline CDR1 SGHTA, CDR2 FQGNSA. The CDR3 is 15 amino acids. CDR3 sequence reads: CASSLTSGVEETQYF. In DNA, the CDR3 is TGTGCCAGCAGCTTAACTAGCGGGGTTGAGGAGACCCAGTACTTC.

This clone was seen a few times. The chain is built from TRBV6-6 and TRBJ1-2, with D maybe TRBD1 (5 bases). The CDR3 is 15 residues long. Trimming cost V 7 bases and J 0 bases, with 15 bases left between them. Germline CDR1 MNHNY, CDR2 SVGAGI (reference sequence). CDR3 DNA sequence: TGTGCCAGCACTATGAGACAGATTTCTAACTATGGCTACACCTTC. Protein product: CASTMRQISNYGYTF.

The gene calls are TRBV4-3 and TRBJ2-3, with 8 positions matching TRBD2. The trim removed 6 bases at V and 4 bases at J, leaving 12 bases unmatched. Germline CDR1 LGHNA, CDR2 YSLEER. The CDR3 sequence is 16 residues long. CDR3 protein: CASSQMAAGGADTQYF. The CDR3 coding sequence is TGCGCCAGCAGTCAAATGGCGGCGGGGGGCGCAGATACGCAGTATTTT.

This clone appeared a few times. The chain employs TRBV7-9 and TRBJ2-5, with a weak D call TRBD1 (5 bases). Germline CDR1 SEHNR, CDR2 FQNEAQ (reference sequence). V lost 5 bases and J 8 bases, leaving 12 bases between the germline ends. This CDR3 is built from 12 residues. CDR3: CASSPRVETQYF. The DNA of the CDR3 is TGTGCCAGCAGCCCCAGGGTAGAAACCCAGTACTTC.

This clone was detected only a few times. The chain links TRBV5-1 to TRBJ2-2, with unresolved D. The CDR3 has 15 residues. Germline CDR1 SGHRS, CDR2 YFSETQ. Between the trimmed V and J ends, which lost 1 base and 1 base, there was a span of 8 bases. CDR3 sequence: CASSLRSGNTGELFF. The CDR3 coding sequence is TGCGCCAGCAGCTTGAGATCCGGGAACACCGGGGAGCTGTTTTTT. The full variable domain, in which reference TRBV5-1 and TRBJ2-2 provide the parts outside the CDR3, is KAGVTQTPRYLIKTRGQQVTLSCSPISGHRSVSWYQQTPGQGLQFLFEYFSETQRNKGNFPGRFSGRQFSNSRSEMNVSTLELGDSALYLCASSLRSGNTGELFFGEGSRLTVL.

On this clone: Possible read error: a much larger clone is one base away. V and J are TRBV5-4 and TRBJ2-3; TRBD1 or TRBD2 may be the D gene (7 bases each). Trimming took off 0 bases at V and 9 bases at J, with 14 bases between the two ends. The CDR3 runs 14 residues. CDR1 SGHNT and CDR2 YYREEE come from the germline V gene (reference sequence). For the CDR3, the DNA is TGTGCCAGCAGCTTGGCAGGGGGGGATCGGACGCAGTATTTT. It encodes CASSLAGGDRTQYF. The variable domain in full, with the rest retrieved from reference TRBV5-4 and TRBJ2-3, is ETGVTQSPTHLIKTRGQQVTLRCSSQSGHNTVSWYQQALGQGPQFIFQYYREEENGRGNFPPRFSGLQFPNYSSELNVNALELDDSALYLCASSLAGGDRTQYFGPGTRLTVL.

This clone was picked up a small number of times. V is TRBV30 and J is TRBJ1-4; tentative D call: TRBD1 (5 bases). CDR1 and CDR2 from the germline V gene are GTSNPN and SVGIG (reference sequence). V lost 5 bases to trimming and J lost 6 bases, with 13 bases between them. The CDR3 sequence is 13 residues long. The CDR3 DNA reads TGTGCCTGGGGTACCGGGACTGATGAAAAACTGTTTTTT. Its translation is CAWGTGTDEKLFF.

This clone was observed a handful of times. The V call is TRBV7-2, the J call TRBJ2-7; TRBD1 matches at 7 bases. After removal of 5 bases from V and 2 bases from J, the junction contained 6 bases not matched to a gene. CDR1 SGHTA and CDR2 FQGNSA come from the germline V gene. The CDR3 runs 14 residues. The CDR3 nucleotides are TGTGCCAGCAGCCCCAGGGGGATTGCCTACGAGCAGTACTTC. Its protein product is CASSPRGIAYEQYF.

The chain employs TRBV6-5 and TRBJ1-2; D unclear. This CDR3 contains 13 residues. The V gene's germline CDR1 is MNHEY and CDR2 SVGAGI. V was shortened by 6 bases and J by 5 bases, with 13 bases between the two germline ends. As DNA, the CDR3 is TGTGCCAGCAGACGAGATTGGCCGTATGGCTACACCTTC. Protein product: CASRRDWPYGYTF.

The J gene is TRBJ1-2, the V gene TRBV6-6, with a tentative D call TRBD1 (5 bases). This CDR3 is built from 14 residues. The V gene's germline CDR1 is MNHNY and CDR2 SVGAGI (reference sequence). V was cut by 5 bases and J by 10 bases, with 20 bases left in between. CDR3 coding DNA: TGTGCCAGCAGTCGGGAACCGGTTCAGGGAGACTACACCTTC. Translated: CASSREPVQGDYTF.

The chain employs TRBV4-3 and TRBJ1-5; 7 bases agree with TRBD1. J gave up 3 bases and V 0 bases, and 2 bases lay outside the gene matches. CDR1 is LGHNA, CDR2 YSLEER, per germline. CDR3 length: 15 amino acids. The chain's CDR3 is CASSQEGTVNQPQHF. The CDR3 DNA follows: TGCGCCAGCAGCCAAGAGGGGACAGTCAATCAGCCCCAGCATTTT.

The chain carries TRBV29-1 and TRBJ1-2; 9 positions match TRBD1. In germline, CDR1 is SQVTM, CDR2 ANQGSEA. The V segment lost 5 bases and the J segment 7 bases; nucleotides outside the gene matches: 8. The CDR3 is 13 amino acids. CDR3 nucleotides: TGCAGCGTTTATGGGACAGGGATCGGTGGCTACACCTTC. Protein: CSVYGTGIGGYTF.

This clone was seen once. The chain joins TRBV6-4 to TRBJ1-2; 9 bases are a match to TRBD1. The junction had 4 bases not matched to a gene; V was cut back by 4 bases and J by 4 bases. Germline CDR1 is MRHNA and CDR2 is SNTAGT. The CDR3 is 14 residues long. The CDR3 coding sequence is TGTGCCAGCAGTGGCACAGGGGGCTCCTATGGCTACACCTTC. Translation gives CASSGTGGSYGYTF.

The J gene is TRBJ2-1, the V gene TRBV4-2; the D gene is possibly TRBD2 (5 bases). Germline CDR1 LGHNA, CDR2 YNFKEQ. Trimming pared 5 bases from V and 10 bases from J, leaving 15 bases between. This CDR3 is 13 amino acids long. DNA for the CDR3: TGTGCCAGCAGCTTAATCCCGAGGGAGGAGCAGTTCTTC. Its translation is CASSLIPREEQFF.

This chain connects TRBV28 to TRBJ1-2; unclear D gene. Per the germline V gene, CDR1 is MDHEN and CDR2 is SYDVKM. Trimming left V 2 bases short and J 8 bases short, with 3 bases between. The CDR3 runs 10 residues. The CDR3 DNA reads TGTGCCAGCAGTTTAGAGGGCTACACCTTC. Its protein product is CASSLEGYTF.